Sequencing of this TCR beta chain was carried out in a study of blood T cells in healthy people across ages. The length of the CDR3 is 19 residues. CDR1 and CDR2 (germline): SEHNR, FQNEAQ (reference sequence). Alongside a J-beta primer mix, a sample-barcoded 5' primer served in a second PCR lasting about 7 to 11 cycles. TCRdb redid the calling of the 5' RACE reads with MiXCR, one entry per CDR3 protein. The table lists some 1.6 million distinct CDR3 sequences, roughly 30% of them singletons. Turning to this clonotype: A read error may produce the germline difference seen at one junction end.

The sequence was collected from a woman aged 25 to 39 in good health. The chain has TRBV7-9 and TRBJ2-7; tentatively, D is TRBD2 (5 bases). The material sequenced was blood. The CDR3 sequence is CVSSFPNLGATRNFYEQYF. The CDR3 DNA reads as TGTGTCAGCAGCTTCCCCAATTTGGGAGCTACAAGGAACTTTTACGAGCAGTACTTC.